The source of this T cell receptor (beta chain) is a study of cytomegalovirus exposure and HLA in healthy donors. Overall study: The 110 or so validation repertoires used a platform that matched the one used for the approximately 670 first-cohort repertoires, as a later analysis reported.

This clone was seen once. Germline V lookup: CDR1 MDHEN, CDR2 SYDVKM. V gave up 6 bases and J gave up 4 bases; unmatched junction bases: 3. This CDR3 comprises 13 residues. It was the 120-subject validation cohort, separate from the roughly 700-subject first cohort, to which the donors belonged. Sequenced by immunoSEQ multiplex PCR; TCRdb stores in-frame clones only, minus some. This sample has roughly 60,000 clones, with roughly nine tenths found just once. This clonotype was sampled from a woman aged 25 to 39 in good health and CMV-seronegative. Specimen: PBMCs. V and J are TRBV28 and TRBJ1-2; 9 bases are a match to TRBD1. The CDR3 DNA reads as TGTGCCAGCAGCCCGGGACAGGGCTATGGCTACACCTTC. As protein: CASSPGQGYGYTF.